A single sample is the source of the 4 T cell receptor beta chains below, sequenced in a study of spatial heterogeneity in lung cancer. Time point defined: sample taken at primary tumor resection. Material for sequencing was whole RNA from tumor, nontumor lung or frozen PBMC, left unsorted. From the 5' RACE reads, TCRdb called clonotypes with MiXCR, one entry per CDR3 protein. Of around 40,000 distinct CDR3 sequences detected, 4.5% to 6% appear once; the ten largest clones hold approximately 10%. Specimen: PBMCs, collected at surgery. Every receptor here comes from a male donor with early-stage non-small cell lung cancer.

This clonotype qualifies as medium-sized. V usage is TRBV29-1 and J usage is TRBJ2-5; 7 bases line up with TRBD1. The CDR3 runs 15 residues. The V segment lost 4 bases and the J segment 0 bases; nucleotides outside the gene matches: 8. CDR1 is SQVTM and CDR2 is ANQGSEA in the germline V gene. The chain's CDR3 is CSVGRQGDHQETQYF. CDR3 nucleotides: TGCAGCGTTGGACGACAGGGTGATCACCAAGAGACCCAGTACTTC.

Notes on this clonotype: This could be a read error, since a much larger clone is one nucleotide away. This rearrangement joins TRBV12-3 or TRBV12-4 to TRBJ2-1, with TRBD1 as a possible D gene (6 bases). This CDR3 contains 15 residues. V gave up 7 bases and J gave up 8 bases, with 21 bases separating them. Written as DNA, the CDR3 is TGTGCCAGCATTACCGGGACACCTAGAATCGATGAGCAGTTCTTC. Protein sequence: CASITGTPRIDEQFF.

This clonotype was seen repeatedly, ten times or more. The genes are TRBV20-1 and TRBJ1-6; D gene uncertain. The CDR3 spans 15 residues. Trimming removed 6 bases from V and 0 bases from J, with 12 bases in between. CDR1 and CDR2 from the germline V gene are DFQATT and SNEGSKA (reference sequence). The CDR3: CSAQTASSYNSPLHF. The CDR3 nucleotides are TGCAGTGCGCAGACGGCGAGCTCCTATAATTCACCCCTCCACTTT.

This chain joins TRBV5-1 and TRBJ2-4; 7 nucleotides agree with TRBD2. Germline trimming cut 0 bases from V and 6 bases from J; bases unmatched to any gene: 6. The germline V gene encodes CDR1 SGHRS and CDR2 YFSETQ. This CDR3 is 15 amino acids long. The DNA for the CDR3 is TGCGCCAGCAGCTTGGACCTGGTAGCGGGAAACATTCAGTACTTC. Its translation: CASSLDLVAGNIQYF.